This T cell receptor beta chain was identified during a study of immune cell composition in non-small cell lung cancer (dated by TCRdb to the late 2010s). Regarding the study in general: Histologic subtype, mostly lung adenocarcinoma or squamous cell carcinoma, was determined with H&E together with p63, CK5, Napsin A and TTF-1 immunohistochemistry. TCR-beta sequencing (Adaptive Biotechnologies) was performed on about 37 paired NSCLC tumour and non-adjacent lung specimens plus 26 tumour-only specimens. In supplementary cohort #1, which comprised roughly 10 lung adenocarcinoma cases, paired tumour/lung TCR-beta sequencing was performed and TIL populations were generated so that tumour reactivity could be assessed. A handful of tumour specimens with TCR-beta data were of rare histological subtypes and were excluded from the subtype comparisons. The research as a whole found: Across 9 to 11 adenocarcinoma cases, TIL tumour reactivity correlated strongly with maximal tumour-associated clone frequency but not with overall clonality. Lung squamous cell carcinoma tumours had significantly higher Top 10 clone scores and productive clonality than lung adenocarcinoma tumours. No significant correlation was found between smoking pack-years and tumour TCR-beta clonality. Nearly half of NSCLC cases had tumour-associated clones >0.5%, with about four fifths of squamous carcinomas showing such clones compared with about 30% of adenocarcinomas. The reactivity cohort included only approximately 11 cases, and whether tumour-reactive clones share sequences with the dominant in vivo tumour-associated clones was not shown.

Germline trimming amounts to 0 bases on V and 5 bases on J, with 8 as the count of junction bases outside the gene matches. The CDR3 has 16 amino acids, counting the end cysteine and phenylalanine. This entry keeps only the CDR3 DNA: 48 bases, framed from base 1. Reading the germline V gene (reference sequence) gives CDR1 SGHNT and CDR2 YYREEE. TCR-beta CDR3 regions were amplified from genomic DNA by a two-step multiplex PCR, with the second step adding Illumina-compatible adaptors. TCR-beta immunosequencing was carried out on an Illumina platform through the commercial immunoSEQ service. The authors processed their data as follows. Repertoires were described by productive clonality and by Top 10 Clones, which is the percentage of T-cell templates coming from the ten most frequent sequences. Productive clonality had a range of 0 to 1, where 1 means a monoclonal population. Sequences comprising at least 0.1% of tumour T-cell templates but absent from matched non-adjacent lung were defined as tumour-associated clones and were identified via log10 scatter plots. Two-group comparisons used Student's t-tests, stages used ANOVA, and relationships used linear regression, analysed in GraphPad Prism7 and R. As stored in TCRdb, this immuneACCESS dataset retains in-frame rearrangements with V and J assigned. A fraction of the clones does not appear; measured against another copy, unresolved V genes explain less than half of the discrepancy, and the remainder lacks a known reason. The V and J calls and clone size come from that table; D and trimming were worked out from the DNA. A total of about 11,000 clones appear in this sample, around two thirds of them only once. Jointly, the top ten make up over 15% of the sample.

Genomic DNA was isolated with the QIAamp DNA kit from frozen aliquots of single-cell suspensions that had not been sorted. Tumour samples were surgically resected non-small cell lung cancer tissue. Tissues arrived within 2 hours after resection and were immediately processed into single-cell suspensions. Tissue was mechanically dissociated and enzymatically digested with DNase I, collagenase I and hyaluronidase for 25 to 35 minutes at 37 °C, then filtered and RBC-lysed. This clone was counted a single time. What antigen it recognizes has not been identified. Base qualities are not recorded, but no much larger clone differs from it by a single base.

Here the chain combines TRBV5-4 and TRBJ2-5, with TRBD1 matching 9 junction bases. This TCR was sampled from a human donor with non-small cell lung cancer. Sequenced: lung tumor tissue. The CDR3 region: CASSLGGTGLGETQYF. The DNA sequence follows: TGTGCCAGCAGCTTGGGGGGGACAGGGTTGGGGGAGACCCAGTACTTC. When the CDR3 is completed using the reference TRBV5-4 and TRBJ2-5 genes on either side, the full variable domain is ETGVTQSPTHLIKTRGQQVTLRCSSQSGHNTVSWYQQALGQGPQFIFQYYREEENGRGNFPPRFSGLQFPNYSSELNVNALELDDSALYLCASSLGGTGLGETQYFGPGTRLLVL.